The 10 T cell receptor beta chains listed next were all sequenced from one sample in a study of T cell responses to AZD1222 COVID-19 vaccine. Sequencing used immunoSEQ multiplex PCR; TCRdb keeps in-frame clones, though not all of them. Of some 200,000 clones detected, roughly 93% appear once; the ten largest clones hold roughly 0.99%. Sequencing used peripheral blood, obtained on day 0 of AZD1222 vaccination. These receptors originate from an adult in good health.

V and J are TRBV7-9 and TRBJ1-3; D ambiguous. Germline CDR1 and CDR2: SEHNR and FQNEAQ (reference sequence). The length of the CDR3 is 15 residues. Trimming pared 2 bases from V and 0 bases from J, leaving 8 bases between. The CDR3 region has the DNA TGTGCCAGCAGCTTACTGAGGGTCTCTGGAAACACCATATATTTT. Protein sequence: CASSLLRVSGNTIYF.

V usage is TRBV5-1 and J usage is TRBJ2-1, with a tentative D call TRBD1 (5 bases). Germline V lookup: CDR1 SGHRS, CDR2 YFSETQ. V was trimmed by 4 bases and J by 6 bases, leaving 14 bases between them. This CDR3 has 14 amino acids. The CDR3 loop reads CASSEMTDTNEQFF. In DNA form, the CDR3 reads TGCGCCAGCAGCGAGATGACAGACACCAATGAGCAGTTCTTC.

The gene calls are TRBV19 and TRBJ1-5; unclear D gene. The CDR3 covers 15 residues. Trimming pared 6 bases from V and 6 bases from J, leaving 18 bases between. From germline, CDR1 is LNHDA and CDR2 SQIVND (reference sequence). CDR3 in DNA: TGTGCCAGTAGCACCTCGGGGAGCGTCTCTCAGCCCCAGCATTTT. This translates into CASSTSGSVSQPQHF.

This chain links TRBV7-3 with TRBJ2-3; D possibly corresponds to TRBD2 (5 bases). The CDR3 runs 13 residues. The V end was cut by 0 bases, the J end by 4 bases, with 5 bases between. Germline V CDR1 and CDR2: SGHTA, FQGTGA. The CDR3, as DNA: TGTGCCAGCAGCTTAACGGGAGCAGATACGCAGTATTTT. Its translation: CASSLTGADTQYF.

About this clone: Germline is not matched at one junction end, which may reflect a read error. CDR3 sequence (DNA): TGTGCCAGCAGGTTAGGGACTAGCGGATACAATGAGCAGTTCTTC. Protein: CASRLGTSGYNEQFF. The genes are TRBV7-9 and TRBJ2-1; 11 nucleotides match TRBD2. The CDR3 length is 15 residues. Per germline, CDR1 SEHNR and CDR2 FQNEAQ (reference sequence). Combining the CDR3 with reference TRBV7-9 and TRBJ2-1 gives the whole variable domain DTGVSQNPRHKITKRGQNVTFRCDPISEHNRLYWYRQTLGQGPEFLTYFQNEAQLEKSRLLSDRFSAERPKGSFSTLEIQRTEQGDSAMYLCASRLGTSGYNEQFFGPGTRLTVL.

The V gene is TRBV19, the J gene TRBJ2-7, with TRBD1 identical over 7 bases. In germline, CDR1 is LNHDA, CDR2 SQIVND (reference sequence). The CDR3 has 14 residues. V dropped 4 bases and J dropped 3; count of bases not matched to a gene: 6. This CDR3 reads CASSTSTGFYEQYF. The CDR3 DNA follows: TGTGCCAGTAGTACCTCGACAGGGTTCTACGAGCAGTACTTC. Supplemented by reference TRBV19 and TRBJ2-7, the full variable domain reads DGGITQSPKYLFRKEGQNVTLSCEQNLNHDAMYWYRQDPGQGLRLIYYSQIVNDFQKGDIAEGYSVSREKKESFPLTVTSAQKNPTAFYLCASSTSTGFYEQYFGPGTRLTVT.

The CDR3 region is CASSPPGGLGNEKLFF. The CDR3 bases are TGTGCCAGCTCACCACCGGGGGGTTTGGGGAATGAAAAACTGTTTTTT. The chain couples TRBV18 to TRBJ1-4; D may be TRBD1 (5 bases). This CDR3 is built from 16 residues. Germline V gene lookup returns CDR1 KGHSH and CDR2 LQKENI. V dropped 0 bases and J dropped 5 bases, with 13 bases sitting between them.

This chain joins TRBV9 and TRBJ2-2; 9 bases agree with TRBD1. The CDR3 length is 16 residues. V lost 3 bases to trimming and J lost 4 bases; unmatched junction nucleotides: 7. Per the germline V gene, CDR1 is SGDLS and CDR2 is YYNGEE. CDR3 protein: CASSAPGTGTTGELFF. CDR3 nucleotide sequence: TGTGCCAGCAGCGCCCCTGGGACAGGGACCACCGGGGAGCTGTTTTTT.

The rearrangement uses TRBV7-2 and TRBJ1-2; D is uncertain. Trimming took off 6 bases at V and 7 bases at J, with 12 bases between the two ends. The CDR3 consists of 12 residues. Germline CDR1 and CDR2: SGHTA and FQGNSA. CDR3 in DNA: TGTGCCAGCAGAATCACCCCGCCTGGCTACACCTTC. Protein sequence: CASRITPPGYTF.

V gene TRBV5-8 combines with J gene TRBJ2-7; TRBD1 matches at 9 bases. Trimming cost V 3 bases and J 6 bases; bases outside gene matches: 7. Germline V gene data show CDR1 as SGHTS and CDR2 as YDEGEE. CDR3 size: 14 residues. CDR3 nucleotide sequence: TGTGCCAGCAGCTCTACCGGGACAGGGCTCGAGCAGTACTTC. Translating gives CASSSTGTGLEQYF.